This TCR beta chain was sequenced during a study of CD8+CD57+ T cells in acquired aplastic anemia. At the level of the study: The DNA of sorted CD4+ and CD8+ cells averaged 3.2 ug. Healthy-donor CD4+ cells averaged around 10 million reads. General study points: The same twenty-nine CD8+ CDR3 sequences occurred in patients and in controls.

In this sample, this clonotype turned up many times. What it binds is unknown. Genomic DNA, the template, was used for profiling of the TCR beta VDJ and CDR3. Using its own MiXCR run on the reads, TCRdb lists one record per CDR3 protein. Of approximately 170,000 distinct CDR3 sequences in the sample, under 75% were seen once. Trimming cost V 6 bases and J 0 bases; bases outside gene matches: 5. Germline loops: CDR1 SNHLY, CDR2 FYNNEI. The CDR3 is 15 amino acids. The sample taken for sequencing was sorted CD4+, CD8+, or CD8+CD57+ T cells (not recorded which) from PBMCs. The chain employs TRBV2 and TRBJ1-5; 7 bases map to TRBD1. This TCR derives from a human donor in good health. The CDR3 coding sequence is TGTGCCAGCAGGGGGACAGACTATAGCAATCAGCCCCAGCATTTT. As protein: CASRGTDYSNQPQHF.